This T cell receptor (beta chain) is drawn from a study of T cell responses to AZD1222 COVID-19 vaccine. About the research overall: Researchers grouped second doses given at about 4 or about 12 weeks into one pool. Findings and caveats of the study: No repertoire was sampled before or during the peak T cell response, only after it. Dominant CD4 TCR responses targeted spike regions 160-218 and 743-854.

Produced via immunoSEQ multiplex PCR; TCRdb's table is partial and in-frame only. The table shows over 100,000 clones, with around 86% occurring only once. In germline, CDR1 is SNHLY, CDR2 FYNNEI. The CDR3 is 17 amino acids. The ends lost 4 bases at V and 3 bases at J; junction bases unmatched: 12. Notes on this clone: Antigen unknown.

Sequenced here: peripheral blood, sampled on day 0 of AZD1222 vaccination. The chain uses TRBV2 and TRBJ2-7, with 10 positions matching TRBD2. The sequence came from an adult in good health. The DNA for the CDR3 is TGTGCCAGCAGTGGACGACTAGCGGGCCCTAAAAGCTACGAGCAGTACTTC. As protein: CASSGRLAGPKSYEQYF.